A selection of T cell receptor beta chains follows, all from one sample in a study of shared T cell receptors in the human thymus. Data came from immunoSEQ multiplex PCR; TCRdb stores just in-frame clones and leaves some out. This sample yields about 400,000 clones, of which more than 85% are seen a single time; approximately 0.02% belongs to the top ten. Sequencing was carried out using thymocytes. These TCRs come from a human donor. CDR3s include the opening cysteine and the closing phenylalanine or tryptophan. D genes are given only for firm matches. Size tells how often a clone was seen (once, few, many) or the class of an expanded clone, and some rows leave it out.

cdr3_length d_call j_call v_call clone_size cdr3_aa cdr3_nt
13 TRBD2 TRBJ2-7 TRBV11-3 . CASSFSGTYEQYF TGTGCCAGCAGCTTTAGCGGGACCTACGAGCAGTACTTC
14 . TRBJ1-2 TRBV28 few CAIRDLTGLYGYTF TGTGCCATACGGGACCTGACAGGCCTCTATGGCTACACCTTC
17 . TRBJ2-2 TRBV9 . CASSNPNDYPNTGELFF TGTGCCAGCAGCAATCCCAATGACTATCCGAACACCGGGGAGCTGTTTTTT
16 TRBD2 TRBJ2-1 TRBV7-6 . CASSFLTSGSRDEQFF TGTGCCAGCAGCTTCTTGACTAGCGGGAGTAGGGATGAGCAGTTCTTC
16 TRBD2 TRBJ2-1 TRBV4-2 . CASSQDRAGGSHEQFF TGTGCCAGCAGCCAAGATCGAGCGGGAGGGAGCCATGAGCAGTTCTTC
18 TRBD2 TRBJ2-3 TRBV28 . CASSATHSPGLATDTQYF TGTGCCAGCAGTGCTACCCATTCCCCGGGACTAGCGACAGATACGCAGTATTTT
16 TRBD1 TRBJ1-1 TRBV5-6 few CASSSGIGDRGTEAFF TGTGCCAGCAGCTCCGGCATAGGGGACAGGGGGACTGAAGCTTTCTTT
16 TRBD2 TRBJ2-3 TRBV9 . CASSVGGSGGTDTQYF TGTGCCAGCAGCGTAGGGGGTAGCGGGGGCACAGATACGCAGTATTTT
17 . TRBJ2-1 TRBV14 . CASSQEGPIPSNNEQFF TGTGCCAGCAGCCAAGAAGGGCCTATACCTTCCAACAATGAGCAGTTCTTC
15 TRBD1 TRBJ1-1 TRBV11-3 . CASSLQGAPSTEAFF TGTGCCAGCAGCTTACAGGGGGCGCCGAGCACTGAAGCTTTCTTT
17 TRBD1 TRBJ2-7 TRBV29-1 . CSVEIGEDWDRPYEQYF TGCAGCGTTGAAATTGGCGAGGATTGGGACAGGCCCTACGAGCAGTACTTC
19 TRBD2 TRBJ2-1 TRBV4-1 . CASSQERAQREGLDNEQFF TGCGCCAGCAGCCAAGAGAGGGCGCAGCGGGAGGGCCTCGACAATGAGCAGTTCTTC
15 . TRBJ1-1 TRBV28 . CASSLWAGLNTEAFF TGTGCCAGCAGTTTATGGGCAGGACTGAACACTGAAGCTTTCTTT
15 . TRBJ1-5 TRBV5-1 . CASSLGGTSNQPQHF TGCGCCAGCAGCCTTGGGGGGACCTCAAATCAGCCCCAGCATTTT
13 TRBD2 TRBJ2-7 TRBV5-1 . CASRAGVVDEQYF TGCGCCAGCAGGGCGGGAGTGGTGGACGAGCAGTACTTC
16 TRBD1 TRBJ2-7 TRBV29-1 . CSVESTGTGGPYEQYF TGCAGCGTTGAATCCACGGGGACAGGGGGGCCATACGAGCAGTACTTC
15 TRBD2 TRBJ2-1 TRBV11-2 . CASSFPSGRHNEQFF TGTGCCAGCAGCTTCCCTAGCGGGAGGCACAATGAGCAGTTCTTC
15 TRBD1 TRBJ1-1 TRBV27 . CASSLDRDRATGAFF TGTGCCAGCAGCCTAGATAGAGACAGGGCGACGGGAGCTTTCTTT
14 TRBD2 TRBJ2-2 TRBV7-2 few CASSSGLGPGELFF TGTGCCAGCAGCTCAGGACTAGGTCCCGGGGAGCTGTTTTTT
22 TRBD2 TRBJ2-3 TRBV5-1 . CASSLYGQYLSGRPYVTDTQYF TGCGCCAGCAGCTTGTACGGCCAATACCTTAGCGGGAGGCCATACGTTACAGATACGCAGTATTTT
11 . TRBJ2-7 TRBV4-2 . CASKSAYEQYF TGTGCCAGCAAGTCAGCCTACGAGCAGTACTTC
14 TRBD2 TRBJ2-3 TRBV19 . CASSPGTSVDTQYF TGTGCCAGTAGCCCCGGGACTAGCGTAGATACGCAGTATTTT
19 TRBD2 TRBJ2-6 TRBV5-1 . CASSRQTSGRAPGANVLTF TGCGCCAGCAGCCGACAGACTAGCGGGAGGGCCCCTGGGGCCAACGTCCTGACTTTC
16 TRBD1 TRBJ1-2 TRBV27 . CASSPPGQGTPYGYTF TGTGCCAGCAGTCCCCCGGGACAGGGAACCCCCTATGGCTACACCTTC
16 . TRBJ2-1 TRBV27 . CASSTADSRHYNEQFF TGTGCCAGCAGTACGGCGGACAGCCGACACTACAATGAGCAGTTCTTC
18 TRBD2 TRBJ2-1 TRBV25-1 . CASSAGTSVQFGHNEQFF TGTGCCAGCAGTGCCGGGACTAGCGTGCAATTTGGGCACAATGAGCAGTTCTTC
17 . TRBJ2-7 TRBV29-1 . CSVEGVGSLISSYEQYF TGCAGCGTTGAGGGCGTTGGATCCCTTATTAGCTCCTACGAGCAGTACTTC
16 TRBD2 TRBJ2-1 TRBV10-2 . CASSEGSGITYNEQFF TGCGCCAGCAGTGAGGGTAGCGGGATCACCTACAATGAGCAGTTCTTC
14 . TRBJ2-4 TRBV5-8 . CASSRDPAKNIQYF TGTGCCAGCAGCAGGGACCCAGCCAAAAACATTCAGTACTTC
14 . TRBJ1-2 TRBV30 . CAWSVRADNYGYTF TGTGCCTGGAGTGTACGGGCTGATAACTATGGCTACACCTTC
14 . TRBJ2-7 TRBV6-6 . CASSPGTPYYEQYF TGTGCCAGCAGTCCCGGGACTCCCTACTACGAGCAGTACTTC
15 . TRBJ1-1 TRBV6-1 . CASRDGQPANTEAFF TGTGCCAGCCGGGACGGGCAACCAGCGAACACTGAAGCTTTCTTT
21 . TRBJ2-6 TRBV28 . CASRPPDVTQTKSLGANVLTF TGTGCCAGCAGACCACCGGACGTTACCCAAACGAAGTCTCTGGGGGCCAACGTCCTGACTTTC
16 . TRBJ2-1 TRBV7-3 . CASRLFGTQANNEQFF TGTGCCAGCAGGTTATTCGGGACCCAGGCCAATAATGAGCAGTTCTTC
12 . TRBJ2-1 TRBV29-1 . CSVESFYNEQFF TGCAGCGTTGAATCGTTCTACAATGAGCAGTTCTTC
14 TRBD2 TRBJ2-7 TRBV25-1 . CASPPKRDGYEQYF TGTGCCAGTCCGCCCAAGCGGGACGGCTACGAGCAGTACTTC
16 TRBD2 TRBJ2-7 TRBV28 . CASEGGATSGTYEQYF TGTGCCAGCGAGGGTGGCGCGACTAGCGGGACCTACGAGCAGTACTTC
14 TRBD2 TRBJ2-1 TRBV19 . CASRRLAGYNEQFF TGTGCCAGTAGGCGGCTAGCGGGATACAATGAGCAGTTCTTC
15 . TRBJ2-2 TRBV5-1 . CASSLLVGGTGELFF TGCGCCAGCAGCTTGTTGGTAGGGGGCACCGGGGAGCTGTTTTTT
17 . TRBJ2-7 TRBV4-2 . CASSQVVRQNGSYEQYF TGTGCCAGCAGCCAAGTTGTCAGGCAGAACGGCTCCTACGAGCAGTACTTC
15 . TRBJ1-5 TRBV27 . CASSLCGGSVQPQHF TGTGCCAGCAGTTTATGCGGGGGCAGCGTCCAGCCCCAGCATTTT
12 . TRBJ1-1 TRBV5-1 . CASSLPGTEAFF TGCGCCAGCAGCTTACCGGGCACTGAAGCTTTCTTT
13 . TRBJ2-3 TRBV4-1 . CASSQITTDTQYF TGCGCCAGCAGCCAGATTACCACAGATACGCAGTATTTT
11 . TRBJ1-1 TRBV14 . CASSRGTEAFF TGTGCCAGCAGCCGGGGCACTGAAGCTTTCTTT
19 . TRBJ1-4 TRBV28 . CASSFAGPGRPSTNEKLFF TGTGCCAGCAGTTTCGCCGGTCCAGGGCGCCCCTCAACTAATGAAAAACTGTTTTTT
14 . TRBJ1-1 TRBV5-6 . CASSPQMVNTEAFF TGTGCCAGCAGCCCTCAAATGGTGAACACTGAAGCTTTCTTT
18 . TRBJ2-1 TRBV6-4 . CASSLELGEAGSYNEQFF TGTGCCAGCAGCCTCGAATTGGGGGAGGCGGGCTCCTACAATGAGCAGTTCTTC
17 . TRBJ1-5 TRBV19 . CASSIGQRLYSNQPQHF TGTGCCAGTAGTATAGGACAGCGTTTATATAGCAATCAGCCCCAGCATTTT
17 TRBD1 TRBJ1-1 TRBV11-1 . CASSLDLQGASSTEAFF TGTGCCAGCAGCTTAGATCTTCAGGGGGCGAGTAGCACTGAAGCTTTCTTT
19 TRBD2 TRBJ2-1 TRBV19 . CASSPLAGDVGKSYNEQFF TGTGCCAGTAGTCCCCTAGCGGGAGACGTCGGTAAGTCCTACAATGAGCAGTTCTTC
16 TRBD2 TRBJ2-1 TRBV5-1 . CASSLEAGESHNEQFF TGCGCCAGCAGCTTGGAGGCGGGAGAAAGCCACAATGAGCAGTTCTTC
15 . TRBJ2-7 TRBV18 . CASSPRRVDSYEQYF TGTGCCAGCTCACCACGGAGGGTCGACTCCTACGAGCAGTACTTC
16 . TRBJ2-1 TRBV27 . CASSLRGQGSYNEQFF TGTGCCAGCAGTTTACGGGGCCAGGGGTCCTACAATGAGCAGTTCTTC